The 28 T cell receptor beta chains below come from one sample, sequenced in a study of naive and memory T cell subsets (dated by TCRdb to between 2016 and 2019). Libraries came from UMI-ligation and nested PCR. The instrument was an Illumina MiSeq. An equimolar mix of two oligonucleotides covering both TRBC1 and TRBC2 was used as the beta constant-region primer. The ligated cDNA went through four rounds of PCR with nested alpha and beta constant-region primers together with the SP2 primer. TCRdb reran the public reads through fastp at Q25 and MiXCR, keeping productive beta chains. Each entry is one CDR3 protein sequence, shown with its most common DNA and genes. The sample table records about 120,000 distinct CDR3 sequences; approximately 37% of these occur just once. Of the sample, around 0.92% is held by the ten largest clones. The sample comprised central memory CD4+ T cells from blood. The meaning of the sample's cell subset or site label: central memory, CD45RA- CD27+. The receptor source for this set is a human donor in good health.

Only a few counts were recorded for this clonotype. Here the CDR3 DNA reads TGCAGTGCCCAGGGGGGGGGATTCGAGCAGTACTTC. It yields the protein CSAQGGGFEQYF. This sequence joins TRBV20-1 and TRBJ2-7, with D tentatively TRBD1 or TRBD2 (7 bases each). The germline V and J ends were trimmed by 6 bases and 6 bases, with 15 bases remaining between them. Germline lookup yields CDR1 DFQATT and CDR2 SNEGSKA (reference sequence). The CDR3 totals 12 residues.

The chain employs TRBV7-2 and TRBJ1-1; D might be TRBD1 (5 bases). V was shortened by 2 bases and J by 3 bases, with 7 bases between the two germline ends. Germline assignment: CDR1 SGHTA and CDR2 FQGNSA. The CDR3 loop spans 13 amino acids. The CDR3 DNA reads TGTGCCAGCAGCTTAACACAGGACACTGAAGCTTTCTTT. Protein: CASSLTQDTEAFF. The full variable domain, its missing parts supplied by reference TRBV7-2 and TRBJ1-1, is GAGVSQSPSNKVTEKGKDVELRCDPISGHTALYWYRQSLGQGLEFLIYFQGNSAPDKSGLPSDRFSAERTGGSVSTLTIQRTQQEDSAVYLCASSLTQDTEAFFGQGTRLTVV.

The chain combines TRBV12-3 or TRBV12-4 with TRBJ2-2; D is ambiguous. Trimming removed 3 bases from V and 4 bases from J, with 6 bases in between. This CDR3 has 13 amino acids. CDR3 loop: CASSFRTTGELFF. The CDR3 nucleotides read TGTGCCAGCAGTTTCAGGACCACCGGGGAGCTGTTTTTT.

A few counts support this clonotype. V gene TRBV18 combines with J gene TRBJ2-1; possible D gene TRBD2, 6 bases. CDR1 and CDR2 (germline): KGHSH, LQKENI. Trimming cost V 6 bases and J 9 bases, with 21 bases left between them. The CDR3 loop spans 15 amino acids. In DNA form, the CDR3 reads TGTGCCAGCTCCCCAGAGCGGGTAAACCGAGGTGAGCAGTTCTTC. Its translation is CASSPERVNRGEQFF.

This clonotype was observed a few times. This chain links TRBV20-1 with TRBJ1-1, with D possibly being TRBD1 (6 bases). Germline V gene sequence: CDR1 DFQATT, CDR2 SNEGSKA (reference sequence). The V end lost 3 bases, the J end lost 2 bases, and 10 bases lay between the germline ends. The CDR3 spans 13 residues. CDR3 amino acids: CSARWTANTEAFF. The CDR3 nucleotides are TGCAGTGCTAGGTGGACAGCTAACACTGAAGCTTTCTTT.

DNA for the CDR3: TGTGCCAGCAGACGAACCGGGACAGGGTTCCAGCCCCAGCATTTT. It encodes CASRRTGTGFQPQHF. The V and J genes are TRBV6-5 and TRBJ1-5; 9 bases are a match to TRBD1. Germline V gene sequence: CDR1 MNHEY, CDR2 SVGAGI. The CDR3 sequence is 15 residues long. Trimming at V came to 6 bases and at J to 7 bases, leaving 10 bases not matched to a gene.

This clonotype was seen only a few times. The CDR3 sequence is CASSLAGNTQYF. CDR3 in DNA: TGTGCCAGCAGCTTAGCAGGGAACACGCAGTATTTT. The chain couples TRBV11-2 to TRBJ2-3; tentatively, D is TRBD1 (5 bases). There are 12 residues in the CDR3. V was trimmed by 1 base and J by 9 bases, leaving 8 bases between them. Germline assignment: CDR1 SGHAT and CDR2 FQNNGV.

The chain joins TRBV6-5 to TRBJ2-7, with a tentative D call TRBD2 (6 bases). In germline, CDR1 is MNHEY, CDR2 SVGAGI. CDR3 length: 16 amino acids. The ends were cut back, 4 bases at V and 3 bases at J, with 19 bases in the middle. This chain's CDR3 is CASSSLRVGGSYEQYF. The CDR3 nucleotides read TGTGCCAGCAGTTCCCTCCGCGTCGGGGGAAGCTACGAGCAGTACTTC.

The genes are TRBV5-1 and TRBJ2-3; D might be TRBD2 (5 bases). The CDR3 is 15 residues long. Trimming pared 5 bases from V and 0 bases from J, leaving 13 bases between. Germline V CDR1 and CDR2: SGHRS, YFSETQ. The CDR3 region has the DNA TGCGCCAGCAGGCGAGCGGTCTCTAGCACAGATACGCAGTATTTT. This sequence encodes CASRRAVSSTDTQYF.

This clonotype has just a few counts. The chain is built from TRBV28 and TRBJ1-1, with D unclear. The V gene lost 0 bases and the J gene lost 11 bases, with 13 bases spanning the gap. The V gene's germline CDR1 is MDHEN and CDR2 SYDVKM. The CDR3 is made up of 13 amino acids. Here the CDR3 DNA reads TGTGCCAGCAGTTTATGGGATTCCGGTAGCGCTTTCTTT. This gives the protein CASSLWDSGSAFF.

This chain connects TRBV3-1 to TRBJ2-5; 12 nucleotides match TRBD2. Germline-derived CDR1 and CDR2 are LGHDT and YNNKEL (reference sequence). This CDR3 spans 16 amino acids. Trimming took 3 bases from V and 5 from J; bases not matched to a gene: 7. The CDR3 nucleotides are TGTGCCAGCAGCCAGAGACTAGCGGGAGATCGGGAGACCCAGTACTTC. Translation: CASSQRLAGDRETQYF.

This CDR3 reads CASSKQGKFLGEQFF. The CDR3 DNA reads TGTGCCAGCTCAAAGCAGGGGAAATTTTTAGGTGAGCAGTTCTTC. This chain joins TRBV14 and TRBJ2-1; possibly TRBD1 for D (6 bases). The CDR3 runs to 15 residues. Trimming removed 8 bases from V and 9 bases from J, with 23 bases in between. CDR1 and CDR2 from the germline V gene are SGHDN and FVKESK.

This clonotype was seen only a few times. CDR3 protein: CASSQGQGSRGANVLTF. The CDR3 DNA reads TGTGCCAGCAGCCAAGGCCAGGGTTCAAGAGGGGCCAACGTCCTGACTTTC. This chain joins TRBV3-1 and TRBJ2-6, with D possibly TRBD1 on 5 matching bases. Trimming took off 1 base at V and 4 bases at J, with 14 bases between the two ends. The germline V gene encodes CDR1 LGHDT and CDR2 YNNKEL (reference sequence). The length of the CDR3 is 17 residues.

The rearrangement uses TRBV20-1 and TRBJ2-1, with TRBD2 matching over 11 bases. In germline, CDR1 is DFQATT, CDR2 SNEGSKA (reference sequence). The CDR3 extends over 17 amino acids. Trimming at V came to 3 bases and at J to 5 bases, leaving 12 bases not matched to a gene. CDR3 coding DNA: TGCAGTGCTAGGAGACTAGCGGGACCTGGGAAGAACAATGAGCAGTTCTTC. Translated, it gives CSARRLAGPGKNNEQFF.

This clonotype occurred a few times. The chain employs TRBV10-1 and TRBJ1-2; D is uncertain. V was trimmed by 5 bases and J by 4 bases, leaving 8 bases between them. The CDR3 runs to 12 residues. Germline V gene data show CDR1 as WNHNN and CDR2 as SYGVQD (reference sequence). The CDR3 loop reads CASSPRGYGYTF. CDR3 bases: TGCGCCAGCAGTCCGCGGGGCTATGGCTACACCTTC.

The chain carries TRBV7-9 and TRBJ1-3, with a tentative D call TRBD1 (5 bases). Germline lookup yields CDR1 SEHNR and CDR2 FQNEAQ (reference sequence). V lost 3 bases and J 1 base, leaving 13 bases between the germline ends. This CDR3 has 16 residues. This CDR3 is CASSLGQGDSGNTIYF. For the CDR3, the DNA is TGTGCCAGCAGCTTGGGTCAGGGAGATTCTGGAAACACCATATATTTT.

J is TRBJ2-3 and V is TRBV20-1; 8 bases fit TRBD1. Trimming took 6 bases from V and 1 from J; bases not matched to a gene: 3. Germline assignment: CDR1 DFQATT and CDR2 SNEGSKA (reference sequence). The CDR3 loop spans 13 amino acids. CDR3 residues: CSAQTGGTDTQYF. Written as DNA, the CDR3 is TGCAGTGCCCAGACAGGGGGCACAGATACGCAGTATTTT.

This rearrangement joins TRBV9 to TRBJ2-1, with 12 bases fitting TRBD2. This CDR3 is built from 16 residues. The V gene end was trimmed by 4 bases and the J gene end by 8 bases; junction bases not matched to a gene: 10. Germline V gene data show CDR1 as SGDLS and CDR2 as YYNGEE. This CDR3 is CASSPRTSGTSDEQFF. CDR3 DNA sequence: TGTGCCAGCAGCCCCCGGACTAGCGGGACTTCAGATGAGCAGTTCTTC.

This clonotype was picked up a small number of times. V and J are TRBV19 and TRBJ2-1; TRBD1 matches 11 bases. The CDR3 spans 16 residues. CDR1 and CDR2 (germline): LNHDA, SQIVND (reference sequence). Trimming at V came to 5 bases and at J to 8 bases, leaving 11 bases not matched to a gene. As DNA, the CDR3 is TGTGCCAGTAGTTTCGGTTTCGGGACAGGGGGGGATGAGCAGTTCTTC. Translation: CASSFGFGTGGDEQFF.

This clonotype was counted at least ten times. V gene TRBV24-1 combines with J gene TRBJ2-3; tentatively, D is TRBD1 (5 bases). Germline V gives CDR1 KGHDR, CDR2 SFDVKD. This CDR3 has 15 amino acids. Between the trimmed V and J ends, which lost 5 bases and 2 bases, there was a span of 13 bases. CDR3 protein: CATSGKGMDTDTQYF. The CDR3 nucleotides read TGTGCCACCAGTGGAAAGGGGATGGACACAGATACGCAGTATTTT.

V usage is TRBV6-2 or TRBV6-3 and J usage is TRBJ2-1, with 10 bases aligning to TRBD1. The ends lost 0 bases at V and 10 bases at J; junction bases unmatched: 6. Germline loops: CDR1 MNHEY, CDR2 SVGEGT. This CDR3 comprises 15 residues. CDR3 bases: TGTGCCAGCAGTTACTCCGGGACAGGGGTAGGCGAGCAGTTCTTC. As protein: CASSYSGTGVGEQFF.

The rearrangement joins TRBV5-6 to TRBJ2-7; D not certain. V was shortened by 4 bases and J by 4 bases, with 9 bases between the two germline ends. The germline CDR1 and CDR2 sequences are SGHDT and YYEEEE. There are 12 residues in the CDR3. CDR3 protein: CASSQTQYEQYF. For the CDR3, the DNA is TGTGCCAGCAGCCAGACCCAGTACGAGCAGTACTTC.

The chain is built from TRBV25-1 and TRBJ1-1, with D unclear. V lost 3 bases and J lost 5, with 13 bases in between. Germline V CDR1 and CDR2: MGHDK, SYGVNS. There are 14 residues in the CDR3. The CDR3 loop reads CASSDGAWGTEAFF. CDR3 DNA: TGTGCCAGCAGTGACGGAGCCTGGGGAACTGAAGCTTTCTTT.

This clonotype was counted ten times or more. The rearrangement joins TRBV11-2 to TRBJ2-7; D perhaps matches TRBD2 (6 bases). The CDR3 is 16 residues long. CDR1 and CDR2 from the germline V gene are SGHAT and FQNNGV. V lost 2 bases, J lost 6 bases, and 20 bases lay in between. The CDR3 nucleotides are TGTGCCAGCAGCTTATTTCCGGCGGGGAATACGGCCGAGCAGTACTTC. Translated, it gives CASSLFPAGNTAEQYF.

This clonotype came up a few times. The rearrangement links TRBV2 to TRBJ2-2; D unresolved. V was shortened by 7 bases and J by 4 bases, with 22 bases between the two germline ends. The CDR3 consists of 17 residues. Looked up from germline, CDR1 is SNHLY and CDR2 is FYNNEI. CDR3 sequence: CASNPSAGFGATGELFF. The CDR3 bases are TGTGCCAGCAATCCCAGTGCCGGCTTTGGAGCCACCGGGGAGCTGTTTTTT.

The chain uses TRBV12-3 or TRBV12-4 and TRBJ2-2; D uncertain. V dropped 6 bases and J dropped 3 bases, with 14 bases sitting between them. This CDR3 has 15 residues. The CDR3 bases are TGTGCCAGCAGACGACCCCTAGGCGACACCGGGGAGCTGTTTTTT. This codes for CASRRPLGDTGELFF.

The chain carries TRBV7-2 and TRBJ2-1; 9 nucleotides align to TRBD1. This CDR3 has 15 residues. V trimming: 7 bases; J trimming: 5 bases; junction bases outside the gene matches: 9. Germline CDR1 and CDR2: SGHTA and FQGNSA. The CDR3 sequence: CASILGTGRNNEQFF. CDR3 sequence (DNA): TGTGCCAGCATACTTGGGACAGGGCGGAACAATGAGCAGTTCTTC.

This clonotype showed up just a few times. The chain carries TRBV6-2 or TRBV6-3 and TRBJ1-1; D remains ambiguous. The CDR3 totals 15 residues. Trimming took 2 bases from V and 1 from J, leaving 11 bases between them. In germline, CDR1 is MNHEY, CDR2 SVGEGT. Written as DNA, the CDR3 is TGTGCCAGCAGTTACGGATCAGGCAAGAACACTGAAGCTTTCTTT. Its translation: CASSYGSGKNTEAFF.